The TCR beta chain described here comes from a study of blood T cell repertoires in COVID-19. Study overall: T cells, B-cell-depleted T cells, or PBMCs supplied cDNA or gDNA.

In the source study's methods: Reference gene primer amplification in the assay estimated nucleated cell counts. Sequencing was performed with immunoSEQ multiplex PCR; in TCRdb, only in-frame clones are kept and a portion is missing. The V and J calls and clone size come from that table; D and trimming were worked out from the DNA. The sample records 260,000 or so clones, around four fifths being singletons. This clone was counted between two and nine times. This TCR was sampled from a man at least 80 years old with acute or convalescent COVID-19. The sequenced sample was peripheral blood.

The CDR3 spells CASSQGWRLAYNEQFF. The DNA of the CDR3 is TGTGCCAGCAGCCAAGGGTGGCGACTAGCTTACAATGAGCAGTTCTTC. The chain couples TRBV3-1 (or the pseudogene TRBV3-2) to TRBJ2-1; 7 nucleotides agree with TRBD2. The junction had 7 bases not matched to a gene; V was cut back by 1 base and J by 4 bases. CDR1 and CDR2 (germline): LGHDT, YNNKEL (reference sequence). CDR3 length: 16 residues.